The 26 T cell receptor beta chains reported below all come from one sample, sequenced in a study of blood T cell repertoires in COVID-19 (TCRdb year 2020). To prepare the library, the immunoSEQ multiplex PCR assay was applied. TCRdb re-hosts the immuneACCESS table, in-frame sequences only. Its copies lack some clones; in the studies checked, an unresolved V gene accounts for under half of them, and the cause for the rest is not known. The table for this sample lists roughly 60,000 clones; around 84% of them were counted only once. The top ten clonotypes cover 5.6% of the sample. The sample was peripheral blood. Receptors were obtained from a woman aged 60-75 years with acute or convalescent COVID-19.

The V gene is TRBV5-1, the J gene TRBJ2-3, with 15 bases lining up with TRBD2. Per the germline V gene, CDR1 is SGHRS and CDR2 is YFSETQ. V was pared by 1 base and J by 0 bases, with 12 bases of the junction left unmatched. The CDR3 runs to 21 residues. CDR3 nucleotides: TGCGCCAGCAGCTTGTTACCGGGACTAGCGGGGGGACGGTACAGCACAGATACGCAGTATTTT. This translates into CASSLLPGLAGGRYSTDTQYF. The entire variable domain, with the rest obtained from reference TRBV5-1 and TRBJ2-3, is as follows: KAGVTQTPRYLIKTRGQQVTLSCSPISGHRSVSWYQQTPGQGLQFLFEYFSETQRNKGNFPGRFSGRQFSNSRSEMNVSTLELGDSALYLCASSLLPGLAGGRYSTDTQYFGPGTRLTVL.

The chain has TRBV18 and TRBJ1-1; D remains unclear. The length of the CDR3 is 14 residues. The germline gives CDR1 KGHSH, CDR2 LQKENI. Between the trimmed V and J ends, which lost 4 bases and 1 base, there was a span of 10 bases. CDR3 bases: TGTGCCAGCTCACAGTCCAACGGGAACACTGAAGCTTTCTTT. It translates to CASSQSNGNTEAFF.

The genes are TRBV9 and TRBJ1-2; a possible D gene is TRBD1 (6 bases). Trimming took off 0 bases at V and 4 bases at J, with 19 bases between the two ends. Looked up from germline, CDR1 is SGDLS and CDR2 is YYNGEE. The CDR3 runs to 17 residues. CDR3 in amino acids: CASSVVPAGASIYGYTF. In DNA, the CDR3 is TGTGCCAGCAGCGTAGTGCCCGCAGGGGCCTCGATCTATGGCTACACCTTC.

This clone was picked up one time. The rearrangement uses TRBV10-3 and TRBJ1-5; D call uncertain. Germline-derived CDR1 and CDR2 are ENHRY and SYGVKD. The CDR3 covers 13 residues. V was trimmed by 0 bases and J by 8 bases, leaving 8 bases between them. The CDR3 region is CAISESSREPQHF. For the CDR3, the DNA is TGTGCCATCAGTGAGTCGTCCCGGGAGCCCCAGCATTTT.

This clone was seen a single time. This chain links TRBV5-1 with TRBJ2-3; perhaps TRBD2 as D (5 bases). Germline-derived CDR1 and CDR2 are SGHRS and YFSETQ. Trimming shortened V by 3 bases and J by 3 bases, and 11 bases separated the two germline ends. The CDR3 is 14 amino acids. DNA for the CDR3: TGCGCCAGCAGCTCTGGGGAGAAAACAGATACGCAGTATTTT. This encodes CASSSGEKTDTQYF.

The rearrangement links TRBV10-2 to TRBJ2-1, with TRBD2 matching over 8 bases. Unmatched junction bases numbered 8, after V lost 8 bases and J lost 8 bases. The CDR3 covers 13 residues. The germline V gene encodes CDR1 WSHSY and CDR2 SAAADI. The CDR3 sequence: CASLRGGGDEQFF. The CDR3 nucleotides read TGCGCCAGCCTACGGGGGGGCGGCGATGAGCAGTTCTTC.

This chain joins TRBV11-2 and TRBJ2-5; the D gene is possibly TRBD1 (6 bases). Trimming left V 3 bases short and J 5 bases short, with 13 bases between. Looked up from germline, CDR1 is SGHAT and CDR2 is FQNNGV. The CDR3 is 14 residues long. For the CDR3, the DNA is TGTGCCAGCAGCTTGGGACACCCGCCGGAGACCCAGTACTTC. This encodes CASSLGHPPETQYF. Filled out from reference TRBV11-2 and TRBJ2-5, the complete variable domain reads EAGVAQSPRYKIIEKRQSVAFWCNPISGHATLYWYQQILGQGPKLLIQFQNNGVVDDSQLPKDRFSAERLKGVDSTLKIQPAKLEDSAVYLCASSLGHPPETQYFGPGTRLLVL.

This chain connects TRBV9 to TRBJ1-1, with D maybe TRBD1 (5 bases). CDR1 SGDLS and CDR2 YYNGEE come from the germline V gene. V was trimmed by 3 bases and J by 4 bases, leaving 16 bases between them. The CDR3 totals 15 residues. The CDR3 region has the DNA TGTGCCAGCAGCGCCCGGGAGGGCAGGGTCACTGAAGCTTTCTTT. It is translated as CASSAREGRVTEAFF.

This clone was observed a single time. The gene calls are TRBV5-1 and TRBJ1-1; D ambiguous. CDR1 SGHRS and CDR2 YFSETQ come from the germline V gene. This CDR3 is built from 14 residues. V shed 0 bases and J shed 0 bases, with 6 bases lying between them. CDR3 protein: CASSLEQLNTEAFF. The CDR3 nucleotides are TGCGCCAGCAGCTTGGAGCAATTGAACACTGAAGCTTTCTTT.

The chain is built from TRBV7-6 and TRBJ2-3, with TRBD1 identical over 9 bases. Losses at the gene ends were 4 bases for V and 2 bases for J; bases not matched to a gene: 7. The CDR3 extends over 16 amino acids. Germline V gives CDR1 SGHVS, CDR2 FNYEAQ. CDR3 loop: CASSSRQGGLTDTQYF. CDR3 DNA sequence: TGTGCCAGCAGCTCGCGACAGGGGGGACTCACAGATACGCAGTATTTT.

This clone has only one observation. The V and J genes are TRBV12-3 or TRBV12-4 and TRBJ1-1; D is unclear. This CDR3 has 13 residues. V lost 6 bases and J 4 bases, leaving 12 bases between the germline ends. CDR3 in amino acids: CASSTGTPTEAFF. CDR3 in DNA: TGTGCCAGCAGCACCGGTACCCCCACTGAAGCTTTCTTT.

This clone showed up just a few times. Other DNA sequences in this sample translate to the same CDR3. V is TRBV3-1 (or the pseudogene TRBV3-2) and J is TRBJ2-3; perhaps TRBD2 as D (6 bases). The germline V gene encodes CDR1 LGHDT and CDR2 YNNKEL (reference sequence). The V end lost 1 base, the J end lost 4 bases, and 12 bases lay between the germline ends. The CDR3 spans 15 residues. The CDR3 reads CASSQGLVGADTQYF. CDR3 nucleotide sequence: TGTGCCAGCAGCCAAGGACTAGTAGGTGCAGATACGCAGTATTTT.

A few counts support this clone. For the CDR3, the DNA is TGTGCCAGCAGCTTAGACAGGGGGCTCTACAATGAGCAGTTCTTC. Protein sequence: CASSLDRGLYNEQFF. The chain recombines TRBV7-2 with TRBJ2-1; TRBD1 matches 9 bases. The V segment lost 1 base and the J segment 3 bases; nucleotides outside the gene matches: 1. Germline CDR1 and CDR2: SGHTA and FQGNSA. The CDR3 covers 15 residues.

V and J are TRBV18 and TRBJ1-4; 8 bases are a match to TRBD1. This CDR3 has 16 residues. CDR1 and CDR2 (germline): KGHSH, LQKENI. V gave up 5 bases and J gave up 4 bases; unmatched junction bases: 9. CDR3 nucleotide sequence: TGTGCCAGCTCATCCGGACAGGGCGGTGATAATGAAAAACTGTTTTTT. Translating gives CASSSGQGGDNEKLFF. Together with reference TRBV18 and TRBJ1-4, the CDR3 gives the full variable domain: NAGVMQNPRHLVRRRGQEARLRCSPMKGHSHVYWYRQLPEEGLKFMVYLQKENIIDESGMPKERFSAEFPKEGPSILRIQQVVRGDSAAYFCASSSGQGGDNEKLFFGSGTQLSVL.

By proportion, this clone is medium-sized (0.01 to 0.1%). The chain links TRBV7-9 to TRBJ2-1; no reliable D call. The CDR3 loop spans 11 amino acids. Germline CDR1 reads SEHNR; CDR2 reads FQNEAQ (reference sequence). V lost 11 bases and J 4 bases, leaving 9 bases between the germline ends. The CDR3 protein is CAVRSYNEQFF. CDR3 DNA: TGTGCCGTTCGGAGTTACAATGAGCAGTTCTTC.

The rearrangement uses TRBV5-1 and TRBJ2-1; tentatively, D is TRBD1 (6 bases). Germline V lookup: CDR1 SGHRS, CDR2 YFSETQ. The CDR3 loop spans 14 amino acids. Trimming stripped 0 bases from V and 14 bases from J, with 18 bases between. The CDR3 DNA reads as TGCGCCAGCAGCTTGGCTTTCGGTCAGGACAGAGAGTTCTTC. Residues: CASSLAFGQDREFF.

The V and J genes are TRBV10-3 and TRBJ1-2; unclear D gene. Germline lookup yields CDR1 ENHRY and CDR2 SYGVKD. Trimming took off 11 bases at V and 4 bases at J, with 5 bases between the two ends. This CDR3 has 9 amino acids. This chain's CDR3 is CAAGYGYTF. In DNA form, the CDR3 reads TGTGCCGCCGGCTATGGCTACACCTTC.

This chain uses TRBV30 with TRBJ1-5; TRBD1 matches 8 bases. This CDR3 region has 15 residues. V was pared by 1 base and J by 5 bases, with 7 bases of the junction left unmatched. Looked up from germline, CDR1 is GTSNPN and CDR2 is SVGIG (reference sequence). As DNA, the CDR3 is TGTGCCTGGAGTGATGGACAGGGTGGGGATCAGCCCCAGCATTTT. Protein product: CAWSDGQGGDQPQHF.

This chain links TRBV5-1 with TRBJ1-6; D ambiguous. Trimming left V 4 bases short and J 5 bases short, with 4 bases between. The CDR3 contains 12 residues. The V gene's germline CDR1 is SGHRS and CDR2 YFSETQ. DNA of the CDR3: TGCGCCAGCAGCGAGAATAATTCACCCCTCCACTTT. Its translation: CASSENNSPLHF.

The chain links TRBV10-3 to TRBJ2-2; 10 nucleotides align to TRBD2. This CDR3 region has 16 residues. V shed 10 bases, J shed 0 bases, and the junction held 8 bases outside the gene matches. Germline CDR1 is ENHRY and CDR2 is SYGVKD. For the CDR3, the DNA is TGTGCCAGCCAAAGCGGGGGGGACTCGAACACCGGGGAGCTGTTTTTT. Residues: CASQSGGDSNTGELFF.

This sequence joins TRBV27 and TRBJ2-2; D is possibly TRBD2 (5 bases). Germline CDR1 MNHEY, CDR2 SMNVEV (reference sequence). The CDR3 runs to 13 residues. V lost 7 bases and J lost 5, with 11 bases in between. The CDR3 bases are TGTGCCAGCAAGCCCAGAGGGACCGGGGAGCTGTTTTTT. Protein product: CASKPRGTGELFF.

V is TRBV18 and J is TRBJ1-2, with 9 nucleotides matching TRBD1. CDR3 size: 13 residues. Unmatched junction bases numbered 2, after V lost 2 bases and J lost 7 bases. Looked up from germline, CDR1 is KGHSH and CDR2 is LQKENI. The CDR3 bases are TGTGCCAGCTCACCAGGGGACAGGGTTGGCTACACCTTC. Protein sequence: CASSPGDRVGYTF. Drawing the rest from reference TRBV18 and TRBJ1-2, the complete variable domain is NAGVMQNPRHLVRRRGQEARLRCSPMKGHSHVYWYRQLPEEGLKFMVYLQKENIIDESGMPKERFSAEFPKEGPSILRIQQVVRGDSAAYFCASSPGDRVGYTFGSGTRLTVV.

This clone came up once. This rearrangement joins TRBV12-3 or TRBV12-4 to TRBJ1-5, with D perhaps matching TRBD1 (6 bases). This CDR3 contains 13 residues. V lost 3 bases and J 5 bases, leaving 8 bases between the germline ends. CDR3 residues: CASSFQGHQPQHF. CDR3 DNA: TGTGCCAGCAGTTTCCAGGGGCATCAGCCCCAGCATTTT.

The rearrangement links TRBV6-1 to TRBJ2-1; D remains ambiguous. There are 13 residues in the CDR3. The germline V gene encodes CDR1 MNHNS and CDR2 SASEGT. V was trimmed by 7 bases and J by 0 bases, leaving 7 bases between them. CDR3 protein: CASTVSSYNEQFF. The CDR3 DNA reads as TGTGCCAGCACGGTTAGCTCCTACAATGAGCAGTTCTTC.

The genes are TRBV5-1 and TRBJ2-7; D perhaps matches TRBD2 (6 bases). The V end lost 3 bases, the J end lost 0 bases, and 10 bases lay between the germline ends. The CDR3 runs 14 residues. CDR1 is SGHRS and CDR2 is YFSETQ in the germline V gene. CDR3 residues: CASSSRGTSYEQYF. CDR3 coding DNA: TGCGCCAGCAGCTCCCGGGGGACCTCCTACGAGCAGTACTTC.

The chain combines TRBV7-3 with TRBJ1-1; D is uncertain. Trimming took off 0 bases at V and 1 base at J, with 3 bases between the two ends. Germline values: CDR1 SGHTA, CDR2 FQGTGA. There are 13 residues in the CDR3. As DNA, the CDR3 is TGTGCCAGCAGCTTAACCAGGAACACTGAAGCTTTCTTT. Residues: CASSLTRNTEAFF.